This T cell receptor beta chain was profiled in a study of T cell responses to AZD1222 COVID-19 vaccine (dated by TCRdb to the early 2020s). Regarding the research as a whole: TCR sequencing covered about 230 trial participants: 200 to 220 given two doses of AZD1222 and around 25 given two doses of MenACWY control vaccine. Trial participants were enrolled by age into 18-55, 56-69 and 70-plus year subgroups, with 148, 28 and 57 TCR-sequenced participants respectively. Study-level results and caveats: After two AZD1222 doses, spike-specific TCR breadth and depth were significantly higher than at day 0 and than in MenACWY recipients. Because no day 14 peak-response samples were available, repertoires were characterized only after the peak T cell response. Vaccine-associated CD4 TCRs spanned the whole spike protein, with dominant responses in regions 160-218 and 743-854. Only a handful of AZD1222 recipients were SARS-CoV-2 seropositive at baseline, limiting conclusions about previously exposed vaccinees. Participants were mostly white British and included more females than males, and it was suggested by the authors that clonal diversity may have been underestimated. Reportedly, almost half of the unique spike-specific TCRs recognized epitopes lying outside the regions that are mutated in the B.1.351 and B.1.1.7 variants. In the small 56-69-year group, the increase in depth fell short of significance, most likely because of low power.

V gives up 5 bases and J gives up 6 bases, and the segment between their germline ends measures 10 bases. Its CDR3 holds 12 amino acids, cysteine through phenylalanine. Only the CDR3 DNA is retained, 36 bases long and in frame from the first base. For CDR1 and CDR2, the germline V gene lists MDHEN and SYDVKM. Concerning this clone: Its cognate antigen has yet to be identified. Base qualities are not at hand, and no much larger clone is one base apart.

This specimen's time point label, per the study, means: about 28 days (+/-7) after the second vaccine dose. Because spike-specific TCR depth and breadth did not differ between the two schedules, AZD1222 recipients who got a second dose at roughly 4 weeks were pooled with those who got a second dose at roughly 12 weeks. Vaccinee samples came from UK trials COV001 and COV002, including a single-blind randomized controlled phase 2/3 trial of AZD1222 (ChAdOx1 nCoV-19) in healthy adults. Trial participant PBMC samples were collected at day 0 and day 28 after the second dose for TCRbeta chain sequencing. The CDR3 regions of human TCRbeta chains were subjected to immunosequencing. Per the original workflow: TCRs in the repertoires were matched against a reference library of SARS-CoV-2-specific TCRs that had been generated with the MIRA antigen-specificity platform. Breadth was defined as the fraction of unique TCRs that were SARS-CoV-2-associated, and depth was defined as the fraction of total T cells that were SARS-CoV-2-associated. Using the MIRA data, every spike-specific TCR was mapped to the spike region that the TCR reacted to and assigned to either a CD4 or a CD8 class. Log10-transformed breadth and depth values were compared by one-way ANOVA with Sidak's multiple comparisons tests. TCRdb stores this immuneACCESS table with in-frame sequences only. Part of the clones is absent; in the studies checked, under half of the shortfall reflects unresolved V genes, and no reason is known for the rest. Clone size and the V and J calls come from that table; the DNA yielded D and trimming. The sample yields about 120,000 clones; around 83% were counted once. Clones ranked in the top ten supply about 3% of the sample.

The chain couples TRBV28 to TRBJ1-1, with the D gene not confidently named. The receptor was isolated from an adult who received the AZD1222 COVID-19 vaccine. The sample here was peripheral blood, taken 28 days after the second AZD1222 dose. The CDR3 protein sequence reads: CASSLGLSEAFF. The DNA is as follows: TGTGCCAGCAGTCTAGGGTTATCTGAAGCTTTCTTT.